This T cell receptor (beta chain) stems from a study of PD-L1 blockade in urothelial cancer. To note about this clone: The antigen is unknown.

Overall study findings and caveats: Lower than median blood TCR clonality before treatment predicted better survival.

The V gene's germline CDR1 is SGHNT and CDR2 YENEEA. The CDR3 is 12 residues long. The V and J ends lost 0 bases and 15 bases, in that order; junction bases with no gene match: 1. Using immunoSEQ multiplex PCR, the repertoire was profiled, and TCRdb retains in-frame clones only, with some absent. The data contain more than 55,000 clones, approximately 80% of them singletons. As to time point: pretreatment peripheral blood. Sequencing was performed on PBMCs, taken around atezolizumab (anti-PD-L1) treatment. The J gene is TRBJ2-1, the V gene TRBV11-3; TRBD2 aligns across 11 bases. The origin of this receptor is a man between 65 and 85 years old with urothelial cancer. CDR3: CASSLETSGRFF. CDR3 bases: TGTGCCAGCAGCTTAGAAACTAGCGGGAGGTTCTTC. The whole variable domain, remainder taken from reference TRBV11-3 and TRBJ2-1, is EAGVVQSPRYKIIEKKQPVAFWCNPISGHNTLYWYLQNLGQGPELLIRYENEEAVDDSQLPKDRFSAERLKGVDSTLKIQPAELGDSAVYLCASSLETSGRFFGPGTRLTVL.